The rows below give T cell receptor beta chains drawn from one sample of a study of shared clonotypes between healthy human individuals. TCRdb's table, derived via immunoSEQ multiplex PCR, lists solely in-frame clones and lacks some. The sample yields approximately 500,000 clones, around 96% seen once. Sequencing was carried out using naive CD4+ T cells sorted from blood. All receptors come from a young woman in good health. CDR3s include the opening cysteine and the closing phenylalanine or tryptophan. A D gene is named only where the DNA matches it firmly. Expanded clones get a size class; other rows say once, few or many, or leave the size out.

>.|TRBV28|TRBJ1-5|TRBD1
TGTGCCAGCAGTGCGCCGAGACAGGGGGATCAGCCCCAGCATTTT
CASSAPRQGDQPQHF
>once|TRBV5-6|TRBJ1-2|.
TGTGCCAGCAGCTGGGAGGTAGCTGGCTACACCTTC
CASSWEVAGYTF
>.|TRBV6-1|TRBJ1-5|.
TGTGCCAGCAGGGCCGCCAATCAGCCCCAGCATTTT
CASRAANQPQHF
>.|TRBV10-3|TRBJ1-5|.
TGTGCCATCAGTGAGAGGGCCGGTAGCAATCAGCCCCAGCATTTT
CAISERAGSNQPQHF
>.|TRBV5-1|TRBJ2-7|.
TGCGCCAGCAGCGACCCCGGACAGCTCTACGAGCAGTACTTC
CASSDPGQLYEQYF
>.|TRBV4-1|TRBJ1-5|TRBD1
TGCGCCAGCAGCCATTCACAGGGGAAGAGCAATCAGCCCCAGCATTTT
CASSHSQGKSNQPQHF
>.|TRBV6-1|TRBJ1-5|.
TGTGCCAGCAGTGTGGGACGAACCAGCTCTAGCAATCAGCCCCAGCATTTT
CASSVGRTSSSNQPQHF
>.|TRBV15|TRBJ2-5|.
TGTGCCACCGGCCTCAGCTTCCAAGAGACCCAGTACTTC
CATGLSFQETQYF
>.|TRBV7-2|TRBJ2-3|TRBD2
TGTGCCAGCAGCTTAGCGGGACTAGCGGGAGGGGGGGGCACAGATACGCAGTATTTT
CASSLAGLAGGGGTDTQYF
>.|TRBV19|TRBJ1-3|.
TGTGCCAGTAGTCCACCGGGACGCCGCTCTGGAAACACCATATATTTT
CASSPPGRRSGNTIYF
>.|TRBV6-1|TRBJ2-7|TRBD2
TGTGCCAGCAGGGGGACTAGCGGGGGCCCCTACGAGCAGTACTTC
CASRGTSGGPYEQYF
>.|TRBV6-4|TRBJ2-2|.
TGTGCCAGCAGTGACTCTACAGGTACCCTAGGAGGGGAGCTGTTTTTT
CASSDSTGTLGGELFF
>.|TRBV2|TRBJ2-7|TRBD2
TGTGCCATGGGACTAGCGGGAGTAGGCGAGCAGTACTTC
CAMGLAGVGEQYF
>.|TRBV6-6|TRBJ1-1|TRBD1
TGTGCCAGCAGTTACTTTCCGGGACAGGACACTGAAGCTTTCTTT
CASSYFPGQDTEAFF
>.|TRBV5-1|TRBJ2-5|.
TGCGCCAGCAGCTTGGCCCGAAAAGCGGAGATCCAAGAGACCCAGTACTTC
CASSLARKAEIQETQYF
>.|TRBV4-1|TRBJ2-7|.
TGCGCCAGCAGCCAAGATCAGGGCAGGGACGAGCAGTACTTC
CASSQDQGRDEQYF
>.|TRBV11-2|TRBJ2-1|TRBD2
TGTGCCAGCAGCTTAGGGTGGTCTAGCGGGCCCAATGAGCAGTTCTTC
CASSLGWSSGPNEQFF
>.|TRBV18|TRBJ1-2|.
TGTGCCAGCTCCCCTTTGGGGATGGATGGCTACACCTTC
CASSPLGMDGYTF